The 12 T cell receptor beta chains in this list originate from one sample, sequenced in a study of CD8 T cells in ankylosing spondylitis. One entry per CDR3 protein results from TCRdb running MiXCR on the 5' RACE reads. This sample has 200,000 to 250,000 distinct CDR3 sequences, with 7% to 10% found just once. Material: blood, either unsorted or a sorted T cell fraction (not recorded which). The source of these receptors is a female donor with ankylosing spondylitis or in good health (not recorded which).

This clonotype was observed many times. The rearrangement joins TRBV7-2 to TRBJ2-5, with D tentatively TRBD2 (5 bases). The CDR3 contains 14 residues. Between the trimmed V and J ends, which lost 5 bases and 2 bases, there was a span of 12 bases. Germline V lookup: CDR1 SGHTA, CDR2 FQGNSA. DNA of the CDR3: TGTGCCAGCAGCGGGAGTGGACGGCAAGAGACCCAGTACTTC. Translated, it gives CASSGSGRQETQYF. The full variable domain, in which reference TRBV7-2 and TRBJ2-5 provide the parts outside the CDR3, is GAGVSQSPSNKVTEKGKDVELRCDPISGHTALYWYRQSLGQGLEFLIYFQGNSAPDKSGLPSDRFSAERTGGSVSTLTIQRTQQEDSAVYLCASSGSGRQETQYFGPGTRLLVL.

With respect to this clonotype: At one end the junction does not follow the germline gene, possibly because of a read error. The CDR3 protein is CASSVGTYGHTF. The CDR3 coding sequence is TGTGCCAGCAGCGTCGGGACCTATGGCCACACCTTC. V is TRBV7-9 and J is TRBJ1-2; D is perhaps TRBD1 (5 bases). The CDR3 consists of 12 residues. Germline CDR1 and CDR2: SEHNR and FQNEAQ (reference sequence).

The genes are TRBV5-4 and TRBJ2-7; 11 bases line up with TRBD2. V shed 4 bases and J 5 bases; nucleotides not matched to a gene: 8. Germline assignment: CDR1 SGHNT and CDR2 YYREEE (reference sequence). The CDR3 loop spans 15 amino acids. The CDR3 here is CASSGLAGGSDEQYF. CDR3 DNA: TGTGCCAGCAGCGGGCTAGCGGGAGGTTCGGACGAGCAGTACTTC.

There are many counts of this clonotype. The chain joins TRBV29-1 to TRBJ2-1, with 11 bases that match TRBD2. J was trimmed by 3 bases and V by 5 bases; bases with no gene match: 3. Germline V CDR1 and CDR2: SQVTM, ANQGSEA. CDR3 size: 14 residues. The CDR3 DNA follows: TGCAGCGTTCCTACTAGCGGGAGCTACAATGAGCAGTTCTTC. Translating it yields CSVPTSGSYNEQFF.

There are many counts of this clonotype. CDR3 amino acids: CASSYSGGRASYEQYF. CDR3 DNA sequence: TGTGCCAGCAGTTACTCGGGAGGGAGGGCCTCCTACGAGCAGTACTTC. The rearrangement joins TRBV6-5 to TRBJ2-7, with 7 nucleotides matching TRBD2. The J segment lost 0 bases and the V segment lost 0 bases, leaving 5 bases of the junction unmatched. The CDR3 is made up of 16 amino acids. Germline CDR1 is MNHEY and CDR2 is SVGAGI.

This clonotype was picked up many times. The genes are TRBV12-3 or TRBV12-4 and TRBJ2-2; TRBD2 matches at 8 bases. This CDR3 contains 15 residues. The ends lost 6 bases at V and 6 bases at J; junction bases unmatched: 9. CDR3 nucleotide sequence: TGTGCCAGCAGCCGGGGAGCGGGAGCGGCCGGGGAGCTGTTTTTT. This encodes CASSRGAGAAGELFF.

Many counts were recorded for this clonotype. The chain employs TRBV14 and TRBJ1-2; D is ambiguous. Germline lookup yields CDR1 SGHDN and CDR2 FVKESK. This CDR3 is built from 11 residues. Trimming left V 3 bases short and J 9 bases short, with 8 bases between. The CDR3 sequence is CASSQGGSYTF. DNA of the CDR3: TGTGCCAGCAGCCAGGGCGGGAGCTACACCTTC.

Many counts were recorded for this clonotype. V usage is TRBV5-6 and J usage is TRBJ2-3, with 7 bases aligning to TRBD2. Germline CDR1 and CDR2: SGHDT and YYEEEE. V gave up 0 bases and J gave up 3 bases; unmatched junction bases: 4. The CDR3 runs to 15 residues. In DNA, the CDR3 is TGTGCCAGCAGCTTGGAAGCGGGGCCAACAGATACGCAGTATTTT. It yields the protein CASSLEAGPTDTQYF.

There are many counts of this clonotype. This chain joins TRBV20-1 and TRBJ2-2; TRBD2 agrees at 10 bases. J lost 6 bases, V lost 3 bases, and 7 bases had no gene match. The length of the CDR3 is 15 residues. Germline V gives CDR1 DFQATT, CDR2 SNEGSKA (reference sequence). The CDR3: CSARVGTSASGELFF. DNA of the CDR3: TGCAGTGCTAGGGTCGGGACTAGCGCGTCCGGGGAGCTGTTTTTT.

This clonotype was found a few times. The genes are TRBV5-1 and TRBJ1-1, with D unresolved. There are 16 residues in the CDR3. CDR1 and CDR2 (germline): SGHRS, YFSETQ. V was clipped by 4 bases and J by 5 bases, with 21 bases between them. The CDR3 loop is CASSLGGGEGSTEAFF. CDR3 nucleotides: TGCGCCAGCAGCCTGGGTGGCGGGGAAGGGTCGACTGAAGCTTTCTTT.

This clonotype appeared many times. The chain employs TRBV7-2 and TRBJ2-2; D is possibly TRBD2 (5 bases). The CDR3 has 13 residues. Trimming removed 7 bases from V and 5 bases from J, with 11 bases in between. Germline lookup yields CDR1 SGHTA and CDR2 FQGNSA. CDR3 DNA: TGTGCCAGCACCCAGCGAGGGACCGGGGAGCTGTTTTTT. This encodes CASTQRGTGELFF.

This clonotype was found many times. The chain joins TRBV20-1 to TRBJ2-2; D unresolved. V shed 0 bases and J shed 1 base, with 9 bases lying between them. Germline-derived CDR1 and CDR2 are DFQATT and SNEGSKA (reference sequence). This CDR3 spans 15 amino acids. The CDR3 region is CSARDSRLNTGELFF. In DNA form, the CDR3 reads TGCAGTGCTAGAGATAGCCGATTGAACACCGGGGAGCTGTTTTTT.